Only a few counts were recorded for the clone carrying this T cell receptor beta chain. What it recognizes is unknown. These data are taken from a study of cytomegalovirus exposure and HLA in healthy donors. Findings and limits, study-wide: There were 160 or so TCR beta chains listed as cytomegalovirus-associated.

PCR primers comprised 60 Vbeta and 13 Jbeta primers. Produced via immunoSEQ multiplex PCR; TCRdb's table is partial and in-frame only. The table has some 190,000 clones, about four fifths seen once. The TCR comes from a middle-aged man in good health and CMV-seropositive. The specimen was PBMCs.

CDR3 in amino acids: CASSLIKSGSLNEQFF. As DNA, the CDR3 is TGTGCCAGCAGCTTGATAAAGAGCGGGAGTTTGAATGAGCAGTTCTTC. The genes are TRBV7-9 and TRBJ2-1; 8 nucleotides align to TRBD2. The CDR3 is 16 residues long. After removal of 3 bases from V and 7 bases from J, the junction contained 11 bases not matched to a gene. Germline V gives CDR1 SEHNR, CDR2 FQNEAQ (reference sequence).